A single sample gave rise to the 4 T cell receptor beta chains below, sequenced in a study of shared T cell receptors in the human thymus. Sequencing used immunoSEQ multiplex PCR; TCRdb keeps in-frame clones, though not all of them. The sample shows more than 550,000 clones, about 87% of them seen only once. The data were also submitted as part of a second study, on human thymus T cells.

The sample consisted of thymocytes. These receptors were taken from a boy in the first two years of life with a congenital heart defect.

The chain links TRBV19 to TRBJ1-1, with 11 positions matching TRBD1. This CDR3 is built from 15 residues. The germline V gene has CDR1 LNHDA and CDR2 SQIVND (reference sequence). The trim removed 3 bases at V and 7 bases at J, leaving 7 bases unmatched. The CDR3 DNA follows: TGTGCCAGTAGTATTGGTGGGACAGGGGGATTTGAAGCTTTCTTT. Its translation: CASSIGGTGGFEAFF.

This rearrangement joins TRBV5-6 to TRBJ2-4; 8 bases fit TRBD2. CDR1 is SGHDT, CDR2 YYEEEE, per germline. Losses at the gene ends were 6 bases for V and 5 bases for J; bases not matched to a gene: 7. The CDR3 contains 14 residues. In DNA form, the CDR3 reads TGTGCCAGCAACCACGGGAGGGGTGAAAACATTCAGTACTTC. It is translated as CASNHGRGENIQYF. The complete variable domain, with remaining parts taken from reference TRBV5-6 and TRBJ2-4, reads DAGVTQSPTHLIKTRGQQVTLRCSPKSGHDTVSWYQQALGQGPQFIFQYYEEEERQRGNFPDRFSGHQFPNYSSELNVNALLLGDSALYLCASNHGRGENIQYFGAGTRLSVL.

The chain combines TRBV29-1 with TRBJ2-1, with 10 bases lining up with TRBD2. Unmatched junction bases numbered 13, after V lost 3 bases and J lost 2 bases. Germline CDR1 reads SQVTM; CDR2 reads ANQGSEA. CDR3 size: 18 residues. The CDR3 loop reads CSVESGLAVRTTYNEQFF. The CDR3 DNA is TGCAGCGTTGAGAGCGGACTAGCGGTGCGCACCACCTACAATGAGCAGTTCTTC.

Turning to this clone: The same CDR3 is also encoded by other DNA sequences in this sample. The chain uses TRBV10-1 and TRBJ2-7, with a possible D match to TRBD1 (6 bases). Germline V CDR1 and CDR2: WNHNN, SYGVQD (reference sequence). This CDR3 region has 13 residues. V lost 3 bases and J lost 3, with 9 bases in between. DNA of the CDR3: TGCGCCAGCAGTGAAACAGGGAGCTACGAGCAGTACTTC. Protein sequence: CASSETGSYEQYF.